This T cell receptor beta chain was observed in a study of blood T cell repertoires in COVID-19. On the study more broadly: T cells, B-cell-depleted T cells, or PBMCs supplied cDNA or gDNA.

The CDR3 is 14 amino acids. The V and J ends lost 7 bases and 5 bases, in that order; junction bases with no gene match: 8. Germline V lookup: CDR1 WSHSY, CDR2 SAAADI. The study recruited people aged 18 to 89 years across around 24 US areas. Cohorts were based on clinical histories the participants reported. Data came from immunoSEQ multiplex PCR; TCRdb stores just in-frame clones and leaves some out. The sample yields some 240,000 clones, 86% seen once. The V gene is TRBV10-2, the J gene TRBJ2-1, with TRBD1 matching 7 bases. This TCR was recovered from a woman between 40 and 50 years old with acute COVID-19. The sample comprised PBMCs or T cells enriched from blood (not recorded which). CDR3 region: CASNLQGSHNEQFF. CDR3 bases: TGCGCCAGCAACCTACAGGGGAGCCACAATGAGCAGTTCTTC.